A selection of T cell receptor beta chains follows, all from one sample in a study of blood T cell repertoires in COVID-19. TCRdb's table, derived via immunoSEQ multiplex PCR, lists solely in-frame clones and lacks some. Of fewer than 300,000 clones listed, around 81% are singletons. Specimen: peripheral blood. The receptor set was obtained from a woman between 55 and 75 years old with active or convalescent COVID-19. CDR3s include the opening cysteine and the closing phenylalanine or tryptophan. A D gene is named only where the DNA matches it firmly. The listing skips clone size in some rows; elsewhere it reads once, few, many or a size class.

>16|NA|TRBV11-2|NA|TRBJ1-2
TGTGCCAGCAGCTCGGAAAGGACGGAGGCGCTTCGTGGCTACACCTTC
CASSSERTEALRGYTF
>14|TRBD1|TRBV29-1|NA|TRBJ1-5
TGCAGCGTGTCGGACAGGGGAAGCAATCAGCCCCAGCATTTT
CSVSDRGSNQPQHF
>15|NA|TRBV7-9|once|TRBJ2-1
TGTGCCAGCAGTCATGACTATGCCCTTCACGATGAGCAGTTCTTC
CASSHDYALHDEQFF
>16|NA|TRBV5-1|NA|TRBJ2-3
TGCGCCAGCAGCTCAGGATGGGGGACTAGCACAGATACGCAGTATTTT
CASSSGWGTSTDTQYF
>14|NA|TRBV19|NA|TRBJ1-2
TGTGCCAGTACCGAGGCCGGAGGGAACTATGGCTACACCTTC
CASTEAGGNYGYTF
>14|TRBD1|TRBV7-9|NA|TRBJ2-7
TGTGCCAGCAGCTTGCATACAGGGGGACACGAGCAGTACTTC
CASSLHTGGHEQYF
>16|NA|TRBV27|NA|TRBJ1-4
TGTGCCAGCAGTTCGCCGGGGGGTGGATTCGGGGAAAAACTGTTTTTT
CASSSPGGGFGEKLFF
>17|NA|TRBV7-8|NA|TRBJ1-5
TGTGCCAGCAGCTTAGCGCTAAAGGGAGAAGGCAATCAGCCCCAGCATTTT
CASSLALKGEGNQPQHF
>14|NA|TRBV18|NA|TRBJ1-1
TGTGCCAGCTCCACCGCAGGGTTGAACACTGAAGCTTTCTTT
CASSTAGLNTEAFF
>14|TRBD1|TRBV25-1|once|TRBJ1-6
TGTGCCAGCAGTAGTGGACAGGAGAGTTCACCCCTCCACTTT
CASSSGQESSPLHF
>17|TRBD1|TRBV13|NA|TRBJ1-3
TGTGCCAGCAGCCAAACAGGGGTGAGGATCTCTGGAAACACCATATATTTT
CASSQTGVRISGNTIYF
>14|NA|TRBV6-1|NA|TRBJ2-7
TGTGCCAGCAGTGAGCGGGACAGCTCCTACGAGCAGTACTTC
CASSERDSSYEQYF
>14|TRBD1|TRBV7-6|many|TRBJ2-7
TGTGCCAGCAGCCCAGGGGGACAGACCTACGAGCAGTACTTC
CASSPGGQTYEQYF
>13|NA|TRBV6-1|many|TRBJ2-7
TGTGCCAGCAGTGAAGCGTCCACCTACGAGCAGTACTTC
CASSEASTYEQYF
>14|NA|TRBV5-4|few|TRBJ1-6
TGTGCCAGCAGACAGAGCTCCTATAATTCACCCCTCCACTTT
CASRQSSYNSPLHF
>16|TRBD1|TRBV5-1|NA|TRBJ2-1
TGCGCCAGCAGCACTACACAGGGGGAGCCCTACAATGAGCAGTTCTTC
CASSTTQGEPYNEQFF
>14|TRBD2|TRBV5-1|NA|TRBJ2-3
TGCGCCAGCAGTTCGGGGGGGAGCACAGATACGCAGTATTTT
CASSSGGSTDTQYF
>15|TRBD2|TRBV6-5|NA|TRBJ2-7
TGTGCCAGCAGTATCACTAGCGGGGGGCCCTACGAGCAGTACTTC
CASSITSGGPYEQYF
>17|TRBD1|TRBV5-1|NA|TRBJ2-7
TGCGCCAGCAGCCTCCCAAATAGGACAGGATCGATCGCGGAGCAGTACTTC
CASSLPNRTGSIAEQYF
>13|NA|TRBV12-3/TRBV12-4|once|TRBJ2-5
TGTGCCAGCAGTCCCACCATGAGGAAGACCCAGTACTTC
CASSPTMRKTQYF
>15|TRBD1|TRBV6-5|once|TRBJ1-2
TGTGCCAGCCATGGGACAGGACGCTTATCTAGTGGCTACACCTTC
CASHGTGRLSSGYTF
>13|NA|TRBV7-9|NA|TRBJ2-2
TGTGCCAGCAGCGGAGGGGACACCGGGGAGCTGTTTTTT
CASSGGDTGELFF
>15|TRBD1|TRBV13|NA|TRBJ2-7
TGTGCCAGCAGACCTCGACAGGGTACGTCCTACGAGCAGTACTTC
CASRPRQGTSYEQYF
>16|TRBD2|TRBV19|few|TRBJ2-5
TGTGCCAGTAGTATCTCGACTGGCGGGGGGCCGGAGACCCAGTACTTC
CASSISTGGGPETQYF
>15|NA|TRBV4-2|NA|TRBJ1-4
TGTGCCAGCAGCCAAGGGGCCAGTGCTAATGAAAAACTGTTTTTT
CASSQGASANEKLFF
>13|NA|TRBV4-3|NA|TRBJ1-1
TGCGCCAGCAGCCCGGGTCTAAGTACTGAAGCTTTCTTT
CASSPGLSTEAFF
>13|NA|TRBV25-1|NA|TRBJ1-2
TGTGCCAGCAGTGACCCCACTAAATACGGCTACACCTTC
CASSDPTKYGYTF
>15|NA|TRBV19|NA|TRBJ1-5
TGTGCCAGTGGTACAACGGGGTCTAGCAATCAGCCCCAGCATTTT
CASGTTGSSNQPQHF
>13|TRBD1|TRBV10-3|NA|TRBJ2-7
TGTGCCATCAGTGGGGACAGGGGCCACGAGCAGTACTTC
CAISGDRGHEQYF
>19|TRBD2|TRBV6-1|NA|TRBJ2-3
TGTGCCAGCAGTGAAGAGGGCGCTAGCGGGGGGGCGGGCACAGATACGCAGTATTTT
CASSEEGASGGAGTDTQYF
>12|NA|TRBV5-1|NA|TRBJ2-7
TGCGCCAGCAGCTTGGACAGGTACGAGCAGTACTTC
CASSLDRYEQYF
>15|TRBD1|TRBV27|NA|TRBJ1-3
TGTGCCAGCAGACCGGGACAGTTCTCTGGAAACACCATATATTTT
CASRPGQFSGNTIYF
>15|TRBD1|TRBV11-3|NA|TRBJ2-7
TGTGCCAGCAGCTTAGGGGGGACAGGGGGCAACAAGCAGTACTTC
CASSLGGTGGNKQYF
>15|NA|TRBV6-5|NA|TRBJ2-5
TGTGCCATACGCTTTGAGGGGCGGGGATGGGAGACCCAGTACTTC
CAIRFEGRGWETQYF
>16|TRBD2|TRBV5-4|NA|TRBJ2-5
TGTGCCAGCAGCCAAATAGGGACTAGCGGGGGAGAGACCCAGTACTTC
CASSQIGTSGGETQYF
>15|TRBD1|TRBV5-1|NA|TRBJ1-2
TGCGCCAGCAGCGGAACAGGGGACTCCCCCTATGGCTACACCTTC
CASSGTGDSPYGYTF
>11|NA|TRBV20-1|NA|TRBJ2-5
TGCAGTGCTCCCATCCAAGAGACCCAGTACTTC
CSAPIQETQYF
>13|NA|TRBV4-3|NA|TRBJ2-7
TGCGCCAGCAGCCAAGTCGGGGACTACGAGCAGTACTTC
CASSQVGDYEQYF
>14|NA|TRBV7-2|NA|TRBJ1-1
TGTGCCAGCAGCCCCCAGGGAACCTCTTCGGAGGCTTTCTTT
CASSPQGTSSEAFF
>16|NA|TRBV19|NA|TRBJ1-4
TGTGCCAGTAGTATGGGCGGGGTGGCCCCTGATGAAAAACTGTTTTTT
CASSMGGVAPDEKLFF
>14|NA|TRBV7-8|NA|TRBJ1-3
TGTGCCAGCAGCGTCGACAGGTCACCAAACACCATATATTTT
CASSVDRSPNTIYF
>17|TRBD2|TRBV7-2|NA|TRBJ2-5
TGTGCCAGCAGCCCCCGGCCGGGGGGAGGCATCCAAGAGACCCAGTACTTC
CASSPRPGGGIQETQYF
>16|NA|TRBV7-9|NA|TRBJ1-3
TGTGCCAGCAGCTTAGGAACGGGTGGCTCTGGAAACACCATATATTTT
CASSLGTGGSGNTIYF